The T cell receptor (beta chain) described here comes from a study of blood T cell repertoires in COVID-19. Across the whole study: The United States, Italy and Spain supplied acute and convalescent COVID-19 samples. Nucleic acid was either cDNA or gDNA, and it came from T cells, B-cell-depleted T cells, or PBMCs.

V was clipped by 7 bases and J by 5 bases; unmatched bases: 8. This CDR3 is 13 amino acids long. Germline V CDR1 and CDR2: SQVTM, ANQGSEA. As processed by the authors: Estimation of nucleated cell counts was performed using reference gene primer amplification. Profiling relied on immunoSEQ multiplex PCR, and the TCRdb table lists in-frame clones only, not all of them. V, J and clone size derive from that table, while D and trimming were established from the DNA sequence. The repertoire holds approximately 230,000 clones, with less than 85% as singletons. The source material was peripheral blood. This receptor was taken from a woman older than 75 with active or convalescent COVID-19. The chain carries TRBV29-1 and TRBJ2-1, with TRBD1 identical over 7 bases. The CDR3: CSATRDSDNEQFF. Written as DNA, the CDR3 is TGCAGCGCCACTCGGGACAGTGACAATGAGCAGTTCTTC.